The entry below describes one T cell receptor (beta chain). The antigen remains unidentified. This entry belongs to a study of CD4 T cells in relation to SARS-CoV-2 and coronaviruses. Study-wide background: Controls used an HIV-1 Nef peptide pool or no peptide. Study results and limitations: Approximately 65% of donors had memory CD4+ clonotypes crossrecognizing SARS-CoV-2 and common cold coronavirus spike. Samples before the pandemic and after infection were not matched within any donor.

Before the COVID-19 pandemic, during about 2011-2019, CD4+ T cells were taken from unexposed donors. Isolation of CD4+ T cells took place after 10 days in culture. Cells permitting, SARS-CoV-2 S/N and four cold-coronavirus spikes were tested on unexposed-donor CD4+ T cells. The trim removed 2 bases at V and 6 bases at J, leaving 6 bases unmatched. CDR3 length: 15 residues. Germline V gives CDR1 MGHRA, CDR2 YSYEKL. Assay: immunoSEQ multiplex PCR; the TCRdb copy retains only in-frame clones and omits some. The table lists 22,000 or so clones, around 68% of them singletons. The chain carries TRBV4-1 and TRBJ2-1, with 8 nucleotides matching TRBD2. Sequencing was done on a sample of CD4+ T cells from PBMCs, cultured in vitro. The clonotype comes from a human donor in good health. CDR3 in DNA: TGCGCCAGCAGCCAAACTCCGGGGGGGGGCAATGAGCAGTTCTTC. Its protein is CASSQTPGGGNEQFF.